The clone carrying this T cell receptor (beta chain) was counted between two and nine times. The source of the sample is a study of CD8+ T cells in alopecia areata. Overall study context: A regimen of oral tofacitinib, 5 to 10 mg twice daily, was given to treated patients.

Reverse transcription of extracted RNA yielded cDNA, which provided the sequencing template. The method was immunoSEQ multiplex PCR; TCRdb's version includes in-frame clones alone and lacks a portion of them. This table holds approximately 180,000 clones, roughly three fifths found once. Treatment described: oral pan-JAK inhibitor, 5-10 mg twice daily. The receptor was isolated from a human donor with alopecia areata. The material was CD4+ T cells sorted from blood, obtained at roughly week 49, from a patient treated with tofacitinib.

The CDR3 loop is CSVEGGQSSYEQYF. The DNA for the CDR3 is TGCAGCGTTGAAGGAGGGCAGAGCTCCTACGAGCAGTACTTC. The chain has TRBV29-1 and TRBJ2-7; D might be TRBD2 (5 bases). The germline V gene encodes CDR1 SQVTM and CDR2 ANQGSEA. V was clipped by 1 base and J by 0 bases, with 10 bases between them. This CDR3 contains 14 residues.